This paragraph reports one TCR beta chain. One Seattle source followed patients from active infection through their disease course. Using immunoSEQ multiplex PCR, the repertoire was profiled, and TCRdb retains in-frame clones only, with some absent. Of 250,000 to 350,000 clones listed, around 90% were seen once; the top ten hold under 3.5%. These data belong to a study of blood T cell repertoires in COVID-19. At the level of the study: Researchers got acute and convalescent COVID-19 samples from the United States, Italy and Spain. T cells, B-cell-depleted T cells, or PBMCs supplied cDNA or gDNA.

CDR1 is SGHKS and CDR2 is YYEKEE in the germline V gene (reference sequence). This CDR3 has 14 residues. Trimming took off 4 bases at V and 1 base at J, with 11 bases between the two ends. Sequencing was performed on peripheral blood. The clonotype was recovered from a woman in her thirties with COVID-19, enrolled during active disease. The chain is built from TRBV5-5 and TRBJ1-1, with a tentative D call TRBD1 (5 bases). In DNA, the CDR3 is TGTGCCAGCAGCCCGAGAAGGGGGAACACTGAAGCTTTCTTT. Its translation is CASSPRRGNTEAFF.